The next 21 T cell receptor beta chains were all read from a single sample in a study of patients and donors after allogeneic stem cell transplantation. TCRdb passed the RT-PCR reads through MiXCR, listing each CDR3 protein once. The sample records about 200,000 distinct CDR3 sequences, roughly 38% being singletons. The sample consisted of blood, either unsorted or a sorted T cell fraction (not recorded which). The receptors derive from a human donor who was either an allogeneic HSCT recipient or a stem cell or donor lymphocyte infusion donor (not recorded which). It is not recorded whose cells these are; they may come from a transplant donor.

This clonotype has only a few counts. The V gene is TRBV9, the J gene TRBJ1-3; D is uncertain. The length of the CDR3 is 13 residues. In germline, CDR1 is SGDLS, CDR2 YYNGEE. V dropped 3 bases and J dropped 4 bases, with 8 bases sitting between them. The CDR3 nucleotides read TGTGCCAGCAGCGCCTTCCACGGAAACACCATATATTTT. This gives the protein CASSAFHGNTIYF.

V usage is TRBV5-1 and J usage is TRBJ1-4, with D possibly TRBD1 on 6 matching bases. Germline loops: CDR1 SGHRS, CDR2 YFSETQ. Trimming removed 0 bases at V and 5 bases at J, with 20 bases between. The CDR3 runs 18 residues. CDR3 amino acids: CASSLGGDRLVWNEKLFF. In DNA form, the CDR3 reads TGCGCCAGCAGCTTGGGAGGAGACAGGTTGGTGTGGAATGAAAAACTGTTTTTT.

The CDR3 DNA reads TGCAGCGTTGAACTAGCGGGGGGGCCTTGGGAGACCCAGTACTTC. It codes for CSVELAGGPWETQYF. The chain links TRBV29-1 to TRBJ2-5; 12 nucleotides match TRBD2. V dropped 2 bases and J dropped 5; count of bases not matched to a gene: 6. This CDR3 region has 15 residues. CDR1 is SQVTM, CDR2 ANQGSEA, per germline.

The chain joins TRBV4-3 to TRBJ2-1; 8 positions agree with TRBD2. CDR3 size: 17 residues. CDR1 is LGHNA and CDR2 is YSLEER in the germline V gene. Trimming cost V 1 base and J 2 bases; bases outside gene matches: 7. In DNA form, the CDR3 reads TGCGCCAGCAGCCAAGTAGGTAGCGGGGACCCCTACAATGAGCAGTTCTTC. Translated: CASSQVGSGDPYNEQFF.

The chain links TRBV2 to TRBJ2-7; the match to TRBD2 covers 10 bases. CDR1 is SNHLY and CDR2 is FYNNEI in the germline V gene. J was trimmed by 3 bases and V by 6 bases; bases with no gene match: 11. The CDR3 consists of 16 residues. CDR3 region: CASRPAVAGGLYEQYF. CDR3 in DNA: TGTGCCAGCAGGCCGGCGGTAGCGGGGGGCCTCTACGAGCAGTACTTC.

This clonotype turned up a few times. V and J are TRBV12-3 or TRBV12-4 and TRBJ1-3, with unresolved D. The CDR3 covers 13 residues. Trimming shortened V by 1 base and J by 4 bases, and 5 bases separated the two germline ends. CDR3 sequence: CASSLGQGNTIYF. The CDR3 bases are TGTGCCAGCAGTTTAGGGCAGGGAAACACCATATATTTT.

This chain links TRBV15 with TRBJ1-5; D remains unclear. Trimming took 5 bases from V and 6 from J, leaving 20 bases between them. The germline V gene encodes CDR1 LNHNV and CDR2 YYDKDF (reference sequence). The CDR3 extends over 16 amino acids. The CDR3 loop is CATSEFPVRTFQPQHF. CDR3 nucleotide sequence: TGTGCCACCAGCGAATTCCCTGTCAGAACTTTTCAGCCCCAGCATTTT.

This clonotype has just a few counts. The gene calls are TRBV20-1 and TRBJ1-1, with 7 bases that match TRBD1. This CDR3 is built from 13 residues. Germline CDR1 is DFQATT and CDR2 is SNEGSKA (reference sequence). After removal of 5 bases from V and 11 bases from J, the junction contained 14 bases not matched to a gene. CDR3 residues: CSALLSVTGSAFF. The CDR3 coding sequence is TGCAGTGCTCTGTTGAGTGTGACAGGGTCGGCTTTCTTT.

This clonotype was picked up a small number of times. The gene calls are TRBV29-1 and TRBJ1-1, with D possibly matching TRBD1 (5 bases). The CDR3 is made up of 12 amino acids. CDR1 SQVTM and CDR2 ANQGSEA come from the germline V gene. The germline V and J ends were trimmed by 6 bases and 4 bases, with 12 bases remaining between them. CDR3 coding DNA: TGCAGCGTGAAGGGGACGAGCACTGAAGCTTTCTTT. Translating it yields CSVKGTSTEAFF.

This clonotype was observed a few times. V is TRBV7-2 and J is TRBJ2-5, with 9 nucleotides matching TRBD1. The V gene end was trimmed by 5 bases and the J gene end by 5 bases; junction bases not matched to a gene: 6. CDR3 size: 14 residues. Per the germline V gene, CDR1 is SGHTA and CDR2 is FQGNSA. The CDR3 loop is CASSRDREGETQYF. CDR3 DNA sequence: TGTGCCAGCAGCAGGGACAGGGAAGGGGAGACCCAGTACTTC.

The gene calls are TRBV7-9 and TRBJ2-1, with 8 bases fitting TRBD2. Germline CDR1 is SEHNR and CDR2 is FQNEAQ (reference sequence). V shed 3 bases and J 2 bases; nucleotides not matched to a gene: 6. CDR3 length: 16 residues. DNA for the CDR3: TGTGCCAGCAGCTTTGGCGGGGGGCGCCCCTACAATGAGCAGTTCTTC. It translates to CASSFGGGRPYNEQFF.

The chain joins TRBV20-1 to TRBJ2-1, with TRBD2 matching 7 bases. Germline values: CDR1 DFQATT, CDR2 SNEGSKA (reference sequence). This CDR3 contains 15 residues. V lost 2 bases, J lost 4 bases, and 8 bases stayed unmatched. The DNA for the CDR3 is TGCAGTGCTAGACGGCCCCGGGGGGTATACAATGAGCAGTTCTTC. Amino acid sequence: CSARRPRGVYNEQFF.

This clonotype has ten or more counts. V usage is TRBV12-3 or TRBV12-4 and J usage is TRBJ1-3; possible D gene TRBD1, 5 bases. V lost 4 bases and J 9 bases, leaving 7 bases between the germline ends. The length of the CDR3 is 11 residues. The CDR3 sequence: CASSSGATIYF. CDR3 DNA: TGTGCCAGCAGTTCTGGGGCCACCATATATTTT.

This clonotype was counted only a few times. The junction shows a germline mismatch at one end, possibly a read error. This chain connects TRBV12-3 or TRBV12-4 to TRBJ1-3, with 7 bases aligning to TRBD1. This CDR3 contains 16 residues. For the CDR3, the DNA is TGTGCCAGCAGTGGGGACAGCCCGAGCTCTGGAAACACCACATATTTT. Its translation is CASSGDSPSSGNTTYF.

The chain has TRBV5-1 and TRBJ2-1; 7 nucleotides align to TRBD1. The ends lost 0 bases at V and 3 bases at J; junction bases unmatched: 3. The CDR3 spans 15 residues. Germline V lookup: CDR1 SGHRS, CDR2 YFSETQ. CDR3 protein: CASSLAGTDYNEQFF. CDR3 bases: TGCGCCAGCAGCTTGGCCGGGACAGACTACAATGAGCAGTTCTTC.

This clonotype has more than one count but fewer than ten. This chain links TRBV4-1 with TRBJ1-2; TRBD1 aligns across 7 bases. The germline V gene encodes CDR1 MGHRA and CDR2 YSYEKL. This CDR3 has 16 amino acids. J was trimmed by 2 bases and V by 4 bases; bases with no gene match: 10. The CDR3 loop reads CASSLVQTGTNYGYTF. The CDR3 coding sequence is TGCGCCAGCAGCCTCGTCCAGACAGGGACAAACTATGGCTACACCTTC.

The chain recombines TRBV7-9 with TRBJ2-1; D is perhaps TRBD2 (5 bases). This CDR3 has 15 amino acids. Trimming stripped 1 base from V and 2 bases from J, with 9 bases between. Looked up from germline, CDR1 is SEHNR and CDR2 is FQNEAQ (reference sequence). DNA of the CDR3: TGTGCCAGCAGCTTAGGTAGCGACCCCTACAATGAGCAGTTCTTC. This encodes CASSLGSDPYNEQFF.

This clonotype was picked up a small number of times. The chain has TRBV20-1 and TRBJ1-5; unclear D gene. CDR1 DFQATT and CDR2 SNEGSKA come from the germline V gene (reference sequence). This CDR3 has 14 residues. V lost 3 bases to trimming and J lost 4 bases, with 13 bases between them. CDR3 loop: CSASRSGVNQPQHF. CDR3 nucleotide sequence: TGCAGTGCTAGCCGAAGTGGGGTGAATCAGCCCCAGCATTTT.

The chain combines TRBV10-3 with TRBJ1-1, with 11 bases identical to TRBD1. V was pared by 7 bases and J by 6 bases, with 10 bases of the junction left unmatched. The CDR3 sequence is 15 residues long. Germline CDR1 reads ENHRY; CDR2 reads SYGVKD. DNA for the CDR3: TGTGCCATCACGGGGGCCGGGACAGGGGGAGCTGAAGCTTTCTTT. Translated, it gives CAITGAGTGGAEAFF.

The table lists this clonotype with a few counts. The junction and the germline gene differ at one end; a read error may be behind it. This chain uses TRBV14 with TRBJ1-2, with D possibly TRBD1 on 6 matching bases. Germline-derived CDR1 and CDR2 are SGHDN and FVKESK. The CDR3 runs to 14 residues. The DNA of the CDR3 is TGTGCCAGCAGCCAAGAAGGGTTACGGTACGAGGGGGACTTC. Translated: CASSQEGLRYEGDF.

In nucleotides, the CDR3 is TGCGCCAGCAGACACGACGAGTTGGCGGGGGAGCTGTTTTTT. It translates to CASRHDELAGELFF. The chain is built from TRBV5-1 and TRBJ2-2, with D uncertain. This CDR3 contains 14 residues. Germline CDR1 SGHRS, CDR2 YFSETQ. The V gene lost 5 bases and the J gene lost 8 bases, with 16 bases spanning the gap.